This TCR beta chain was captured by sequencing in a study of blood T cells in healthy people across ages. Primed by a sample-barcoded 5' primer and a J-beta primer mix, a second PCR proceeded for roughly 7 to 12 cycles. Each cDNA molecule received a tag from a template-switch adaptor that had 12 random nucleotides. TCRdb processed the 5' RACE reads anew with MiXCR; each CDR3 protein has one entry. The sample records over 600,000 distinct CDR3 sequences, 56% being singletons. This CDR3 is built from 14 residues. The germline gives CDR1 SNHLY, CDR2 FYNNEI. V lost 5 bases, J lost 4 bases, and 6 bases stayed unmatched. This clonotype was picked up a small number of times.

The chain recombines TRBV2 with TRBJ2-7; 9 nucleotides agree with TRBD1. This TCR was recovered from a middle-aged man in good health. Input material: blood. The CDR3 here is CASSYRGLTYEQYF. In DNA, the CDR3 is TGTGCCAGCAGTTACAGGGGGCTTACGTACGAGCAGTACTTC.